These 8 T cell receptor beta chains share one sample of origin, sequenced in a study of cytomegalovirus exposure and HLA in healthy donors. Assay used: immunoSEQ multiplex PCR; TCRdb lists only in-frame clones, some missing. The sample holds about 160,000 clones; approximately 89% are singletons and the top ten take around 4.4%. The sequenced sample consisted of PBMCs. These receptors all come from a man younger than 30 in good health and CMV-seropositive.

The V call is TRBV30, the J call TRBJ2-3, with TRBD2 matching over 14 bases. Germline V gene lookup returns CDR1 GTSNPN and CDR2 SVGIG (reference sequence). CDR3 length: 23 residues. V was clipped by 0 bases and J by 0 bases; unmatched bases: 20. The CDR3 DNA reads as TGTGCCTGGAGTGTTGAATACACCCTCCAAGGACTAGCGGGAGGTACTAGCACAGATACGCAGTATTTT. Translating it yields CAWSVEYTLQGLAGGTSTDTQYF.

This clone appeared a few times. The chain recombines TRBV7-8 with TRBJ2-3; the D gene is possibly TRBD2 (6 bases). V lost 8 bases and J 2 bases, leaving 17 bases between the germline ends. CDR3 length: 15 amino acids. The V gene's germline CDR1 is SGHVS and CDR2 FQNEAQ. The CDR3 sequence is CASGLLGGSTDTQYF. Here the CDR3 DNA reads TGTGCCAGCGGATTATTAGGAGGGTCCACAGATACGCAGTATTTT.

The rearrangement joins TRBV28 to TRBJ2-7, with 13 bases that match TRBD2. This CDR3 has 15 residues. Germline V gives CDR1 MDHEN, CDR2 SYDVKM. Trimming at V came to 5 bases and at J to 5 bases, leaving 6 bases not matched to a gene. The CDR3 nucleotides are TGTGCCAGCAGTCCCGGACTAGCGGGAGACCACGAGCAGTACTTC. It specifies CASSPGLAGDHEQYF. Filled out from reference TRBV28 and TRBJ2-7, the complete variable domain reads DVKVTQSSRYLVKRTGEKVFLECVQDMDHENMFWYRQDPGLGLRLIYFSYDVKMKEKGDIPEGYSVSREKKERFSLILESASTNQTSMYLCASSPGLAGDHEQYFGPGTRLTVT.

The V gene is TRBV2, the J gene TRBJ2-5; 12 bases agree with TRBD2. After removal of 5 bases from V and 2 bases from J, the junction contained 12 bases not matched to a gene. This CDR3 is built from 18 residues. The V gene's germline CDR1 is SNHLY and CDR2 FYNNEI. CDR3 DNA: TGTGCCAGCAGTCTGGCTAGCGGGAGGGCCTTGGGTCAAGAGACCCAGTACTTC. It translates to CASSLASGRALGQETQYF.

The rearrangement uses TRBV2 and TRBJ1-3; D remains unclear. V lost 7 bases and J 0 bases, leaving 10 bases between the germline ends. The CDR3 is made up of 14 amino acids. Per the germline V gene, CDR1 is SNHLY and CDR2 is FYNNEI. CDR3 sequence (DNA): TGTGCCAGCACACTGGTCGGCTCTGGAAACACCATATATTTT. Translated: CASTLVGSGNTIYF.

The J gene is TRBJ1-2, the V gene TRBV5-4; 10 bases line up with TRBD1. Germline loops: CDR1 SGHNT, CDR2 YYREEE (reference sequence). V was clipped by 2 bases and J by 6 bases; unmatched bases: 10. There are 16 residues in the CDR3. The CDR3 loop reads CASSFDDRGLVNGYTF. The DNA for the CDR3 is TGTGCCAGCAGCTTTGATGACAGGGGGCTAGTAAATGGCTACACCTTC. The full variable domain, completed using reference TRBV5-4 and TRBJ1-2, is ETGVTQSPTHLIKTRGQQVTLRCSSQSGHNTVSWYQQALGQGPQFIFQYYREEENGRGNFPPRFSGLQFPNYSSELNVNALELDDSALYLCASSFDDRGLVNGYTFGSGTRLTVV.

CDR3 DNA: TGTGCCAGCAGGGAACCGGGGGGTATTAGGGCTTTCTTT. This sequence encodes CASREPGGIRAFF. The J gene is TRBJ1-1, the V gene TRBV6-5; maybe TRBD1 (5 bases). The CDR3 length is 13 residues. V gave up 6 bases and J gave up 11 bases, with 19 bases separating them. Germline loops: CDR1 MNHEY, CDR2 SVGAGI.

The V gene is TRBV7-9, the J gene TRBJ2-2; TRBD2 agrees at 11 bases. The ends lost 3 bases at V and 5 bases at J; junction bases unmatched: 5. CDR1 SEHNR and CDR2 FQNEAQ come from the germline V gene (reference sequence). CDR3 length equals 16 residues. Here the CDR3 DNA reads TGTGCCAGCAGCTTTTCTAGCGGGAGGTCGACCGGGGAGCTGTTTTTT. Translated: CASSFSSGRSTGELFF.